The next 25 T cell receptor beta chains were all read from a single sample in a study of blood T cell repertoires in COVID-19. The protocol was immunoSEQ multiplex PCR, while the TCRdb copy is restricted to in-frame clones and leaves out a portion. This sample has about 160,000 clones, with 82% found just once. The sequenced material came from peripheral blood. The receptors were sampled from a woman aged 80 or older with active or convalescent COVID-19.

CDR3 bases: TGTGCCACCACACAGGGTTCGAATGAAAAACTGTTTTTT. Its translation: CATTQGSNEKLFF. This chain connects TRBV15 to TRBJ1-4, with D maybe TRBD1 (6 bases). Germline V CDR1 and CDR2: LNHNV, YYDKDF (reference sequence). The V end lost 7 bases, the J end lost 5 bases, and 11 bases lay between the germline ends. The CDR3 length is 13 residues.

The rearrangement links TRBV2 to TRBJ1-5; D gene ambiguous. There are 14 residues in the CDR3. CDR1 and CDR2 from the germline V gene are SNHLY and FYNNEI. V was trimmed by 3 bases and J by 2 bases, leaving 8 bases between them. The CDR3 here is CASSDRFGNQPQHF. CDR3 coding DNA: TGTGCCAGCAGTGACAGGTTCGGCAATCAGCCCCAGCATTTT.

A few counts support this clone. This sequence joins TRBV18 and TRBJ2-3; unclear D gene. CDR1 KGHSH and CDR2 LQKENI come from the germline V gene. The CDR3 consists of 12 residues. V lost 4 bases, J lost 3 bases, and 5 bases lay in between. The CDR3 region is CASSHRTDTQYF. The CDR3 DNA sequence: TGTGCCAGCTCACATCGTACAGATACGCAGTATTTT.

V gene TRBV10-3 combines with J gene TRBJ1-5, with D possibly matching TRBD1 (5 bases). V lost 4 bases and J lost 5, with 9 bases in between. CDR3 length equals 13 residues. CDR1 ENHRY and CDR2 SYGVKD come from the germline V gene. The CDR3 is CAISAGNHQPQHF. For the CDR3, the DNA is TGTGCCATCAGTGCAGGGAATCATCAGCCCCAGCATTTT.

This chain links TRBV27 with TRBJ2-7, with 8 bases fitting TRBD1. The length of the CDR3 is 13 residues. Germline CDR1 and CDR2: MNHEY and SMNVEV (reference sequence). V was pared by 8 bases and J by 1 base, with 4 bases of the junction left unmatched. The CDR3 reads CASGTGLSYEQYF. Written as DNA, the CDR3 is TGTGCCAGCGGGACAGGCCTTTCCTACGAGCAGTACTTC.

The rearrangement joins TRBV19 to TRBJ2-3, with a possible D match to TRBD2 (6 bases). CDR1 is LNHDA, CDR2 SQIVND, per germline (reference sequence). The ends were cut back, 4 bases at V and 3 bases at J, with 17 bases in the middle. The CDR3 totals 16 residues. CDR3 protein: CASSTLRGGTTDTQYF. The CDR3 DNA is TGTGCCAGTAGTACCCTGCGGGGAGGAACGACAGATACGCAGTATTTT. Full variable domain (outside the CDR3, taken from reference TRBV19 and TRBJ2-3): DGGITQSPKYLFRKEGQNVTLSCEQNLNHDAMYWYRQDPGQGLRLIYYSQIVNDFQKGDIAEGYSVSREKKESFPLTVTSAQKNPTAFYLCASSTLRGGTTDTQYFGPGTRLTVL.

The chain recombines TRBV5-1 with TRBJ1-1; 7 bases are a match to TRBD1. J lost 4 bases, V lost 0 bases, and 3 bases had no gene match. The CDR3 has 14 amino acids. The germline V gene has CDR1 SGHRS and CDR2 YFSETQ. CDR3 coding DNA: TGCGCCAGCAGCTTGGCCGACAGGGCCACTGAAGCTTTCTTT. Protein sequence: CASSLADRATEAFF.

The V and J genes are TRBV19 and TRBJ2-3; unclear D gene. CDR3 length: 12 residues. Germline CDR1 is LNHDA and CDR2 is SQIVND (reference sequence). V was trimmed by 5 bases and J by 1 base, leaving 4 bases between them. CDR3 sequence reads: CASSPGTDTQYF. The CDR3, as DNA: TGTGCCAGTAGTCCGGGCACAGATACGCAGTATTTT. The whole variable domain, filled in from reference TRBV19 and TRBJ2-3, reads DGGITQSPKYLFRKEGQNVTLSCEQNLNHDAMYWYRQDPGQGLRLIYYSQIVNDFQKGDIAEGYSVSREKKESFPLTVTSAQKNPTAFYLCASSPGTDTQYFGPGTRLTVL.

This chain links TRBV5-1 with TRBJ2-2; D is perhaps TRBD1 (5 bases). The germline gives CDR1 SGHRS, CDR2 YFSETQ. Trimming pared 5 bases from V and 3 bases from J, leaving 14 bases between. The CDR3 length is 15 residues. CDR3 bases: TGCGCCAGCAGATTGAAGGGGATGGACACCGGGGAGCTGTTTTTT. It encodes CASRLKGMDTGELFF.

The chain recombines TRBV18 with TRBJ2-1, with 14 bases identical to TRBD2. Looked up from germline, CDR1 is KGHSH and CDR2 is LQKENI. This CDR3 region has 16 residues. After removal of 4 bases from V and 5 bases from J, the junction contained 4 bases not matched to a gene. CDR3 amino acids: CASSRGLAGENNEQFF. In DNA, the CDR3 is TGTGCCAGCTCACGGGGACTAGCGGGAGAGAACAATGAGCAGTTCTTC.

V usage is TRBV9 and J usage is TRBJ1-1; the D is unclear. The CDR3 length is 13 residues. In germline, CDR1 is SGDLS, CDR2 YYNGEE. The V end lost 2 bases, the J end lost 0 bases, and 5 bases lay between the germline ends. The DNA for the CDR3 is TGTGCCAGCAGCGTTGAGTTGAACACTGAAGCTTTCTTT. Its translation is CASSVELNTEAFF.

The chain is built from TRBV19 and TRBJ1-1; the D gene is possibly TRBD1 (6 bases). This CDR3 spans 12 amino acids. Trimming left V 3 bases short and J 7 bases short, with 9 bases between. The germline gives CDR1 LNHDA, CDR2 SQIVND (reference sequence). In nucleotides, the CDR3 is TGTGCCAGTAGTATGGGGGCCTTTGAAGCTTTCTTT. Translation gives CASSMGAFEAFF. The whole variable domain, filled in from reference TRBV19 and TRBJ1-1, reads DGGITQSPKYLFRKEGQNVTLSCEQNLNHDAMYWYRQDPGQGLRLIYYSQIVNDFQKGDIAEGYSVSREKKESFPLTVTSAQKNPTAFYLCASSMGAFEAFFGQGTRLTVV.

The chain joins TRBV18 to TRBJ2-7, with 8 bases lining up with TRBD1. The CDR3 is 14 residues long. Germline CDR1 is KGHSH and CDR2 is LQKENI. The V gene end was trimmed by 6 bases and the J gene end by 7 bases; junction bases not matched to a gene: 11. The CDR3 coding sequence is TGTGCCAGCTCTCCCAGACAGGGGTCGTGGGAGCAGTACTTC. Translation: CASSPRQGSWEQYF.

This clone was counted once. The chain carries TRBV7-2 and TRBJ2-1, with 8 bases aligning to TRBD2. The CDR3 consists of 15 residues. J was trimmed by 8 bases and V by 2 bases; bases with no gene match: 8. Germline assignment: CDR1 SGHTA and CDR2 FQGNSA. Written as DNA, the CDR3 is TGTGCCAGCAGCTTAAGAGCGGGAGCCCCACATGAGCAGTTCTTC. The encoded protein is CASSLRAGAPHEQFF.

The V and J genes are TRBV3-1 (or the pseudogene TRBV3-2) and TRBJ2-1; D not resolved. The ends were cut back, 4 bases at V and 9 bases at J, with 13 bases in the middle. This CDR3 is built from 13 residues. The germline gives CDR1 LGHDT, CDR2 YNNKEL (reference sequence). The CDR3, as DNA: TGTGCCAGCAGCCCTGACCTAGTCAGTGAGCAGTTCTTC. This encodes CASSPDLVSEQFF.

The chain couples TRBV5-1 to TRBJ1-1; possible D gene TRBD1, 5 bases. CDR3 size: 19 residues. V was trimmed by 2 bases and J by 0 bases, leaving 23 bases between them. Germline CDR1 SGHRS, CDR2 YFSETQ. The CDR3 DNA follows: TGCGCCAGCAGCTTTGGCCTCCTTCGAGGGACTACGTTGAACACTGAAGCTTTCTTT. It yields the protein CASSFGLLRGTTLNTEAFF.

The chain carries TRBV7-9 and TRBJ1-2, with 8 bases that match TRBD1. The J segment lost 3 bases and the V segment lost 5 bases, leaving 8 bases of the junction unmatched. Germline lookup yields CDR1 SEHNR and CDR2 FQNEAQ (reference sequence). The CDR3 length is 15 residues. DNA of the CDR3: TGTGCCAGCAGCACCTGGACAGGGCTCGACTATGGCTACACCTTC. Encoded protein: CASSTWTGLDYGYTF.

The chain links TRBV4-2 to TRBJ2-1, with TRBD2 matching over 11 bases. The V gene end was trimmed by 3 bases and the J gene end by 3 bases; junction bases not matched to a gene: 10. The germline CDR1 and CDR2 sequences are LGHNA and YNFKEQ. This CDR3 spans 18 amino acids. CDR3 residues: CASSQEKPTSGSYNEQFF. CDR3 DNA: TGTGCCAGCAGCCAGGAGAAGCCCACTAGCGGGAGCTACAATGAGCAGTTCTTC.

This clone was counted ten times or more. This sequence joins TRBV24-1 and TRBJ2-2; D is unclear. Germline lookup yields CDR1 KGHDR and CDR2 SFDVKD. This CDR3 is 16 amino acids long. V gave up 4 bases and J gave up 1 base, with 12 bases separating them. CDR3 sequence: CATSDFAGMNTGELFF. DNA for the CDR3: TGTGCCACCAGTGACTTTGCCGGTATGAACACCGGGGAGCTGTTTTTT.

The genes are TRBV19 and TRBJ1-2; D ambiguous. Trimming stripped 9 bases from V and 6 bases from J, with 17 bases between. The CDR3 loop spans 13 amino acids. Germline CDR1 LNHDA, CDR2 SQIVND (reference sequence). The DNA for the CDR3 is TGTGCCAGCAAGAACCTTGGCCAGGATGGCTACACCTTC. It yields the protein CASKNLGQDGYTF.

The V call is TRBV12-3 or TRBV12-4, the J call TRBJ2-7; TRBD1 matches 7 bases. The CDR3 runs to 13 residues. V trimming: 5 bases; J trimming: 2 bases; junction bases outside the gene matches: 3. In nucleotides, the CDR3 is TGTGCCAGCAGTCGGGACAGCACCTACGAGCAGTACTTC. Residues: CASSRDSTYEQYF.

V gene TRBV28 combines with J gene TRBJ1-4, with 9 bases identical to TRBD1. The CDR3 totals 14 residues. With 1 base clipped from V and 10 bases from J, the junction kept 4 bases outside the gene matches. Germline V lookup: CDR1 MDHEN, CDR2 SYDVKM. CDR3 residues: CASSLLTGGGKLFF. The CDR3 DNA follows: TGTGCCAGCAGTTTATTGACAGGGGGAGGAAAACTGTTTTTT.

This chain connects TRBV5-4 to TRBJ2-5, with D perhaps matching TRBD1 (6 bases). The germline V gene has CDR1 SGHNT and CDR2 YYREEE (reference sequence). The germline V and J ends were trimmed by 4 bases and 2 bases, with 12 bases remaining between them. CDR3 length: 14 residues. The CDR3 DNA sequence: TGTGCCAGCAGCGCCGGGACACTGCAAGAGACCCAGTACTTC. This codes for CASSAGTLQETQYF.

This chain connects TRBV4-1 to TRBJ1-2; 12 nucleotides align to TRBD1. The germline gives CDR1 MGHRA, CDR2 YSYEKL. The CDR3 length is 18 residues. After removal of 0 bases from V and 2 bases from J, the junction contained 7 bases not matched to a gene. The CDR3 region has the DNA TGCGCCAGCAGCCAAGATAGGGGACAGGGGGCGGGAAACTATGGCTACACCTTC. Translation: CASSQDRGQGAGNYGYTF.

This chain's CDR3 is CASSSGTSGRNNEQFF. The CDR3 DNA is TGTGCCAGCAGTTCCGGGACTAGCGGGAGGAACAATGAGCAGTTCTTC. The V gene is TRBV27, the J gene TRBJ2-1, with TRBD2 matching over 15 bases. Germline V gene sequence: CDR1 MNHEY, CDR2 SMNVEV (reference sequence). Trimming removed 4 bases from V and 5 bases from J; junction bases left unmatched: 3. CDR3 length equals 16 residues.